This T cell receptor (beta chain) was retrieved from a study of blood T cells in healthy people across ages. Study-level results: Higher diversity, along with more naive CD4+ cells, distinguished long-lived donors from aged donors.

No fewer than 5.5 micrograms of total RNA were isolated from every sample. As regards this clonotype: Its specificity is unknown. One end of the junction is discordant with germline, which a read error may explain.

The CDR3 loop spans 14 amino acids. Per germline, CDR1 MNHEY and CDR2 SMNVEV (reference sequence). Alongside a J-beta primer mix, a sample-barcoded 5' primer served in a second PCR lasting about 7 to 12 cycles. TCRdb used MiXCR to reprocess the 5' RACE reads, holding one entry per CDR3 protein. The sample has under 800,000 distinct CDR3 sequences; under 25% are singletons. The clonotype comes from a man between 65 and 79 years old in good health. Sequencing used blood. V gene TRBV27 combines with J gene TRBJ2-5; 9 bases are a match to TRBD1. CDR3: CASNLQGAKGTQYF. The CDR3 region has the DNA TGCGCCAGCAACCTACAGGGGGCTAAGGGCACCCAGTACTTC.